A single sample gave rise to the 23 T cell receptor beta chains below, sequenced in a study of cytomegalovirus exposure and HLA in healthy donors. The data were produced by immunoSEQ multiplex PCR, yet TCRdb's version contains in-frame clones alone and is incomplete. The sample shows 250,000 to 350,000 clones, roughly 90% of them seen only once. The sample consisted of PBMCs. All receptors come from a woman aged 25 to 45 in good health and CMV-seropositive.

CDR3: CASSSLAGGREQYF. The DNA for the CDR3 is TGTGCCAGCAGTTCTTTAGCGGGGGGGCGCGAGCAGTACTTC. The chain couples TRBV27 to TRBJ2-7; 11 bases fit TRBD2. There are 14 residues in the CDR3. Germline V gene sequence: CDR1 MNHEY, CDR2 SMNVEV (reference sequence). The junction had 5 bases not matched to a gene; V was cut back by 4 bases and J by 6 bases.

The chain carries TRBV30 and TRBJ1-3; 9 nucleotides agree with TRBD1. CDR3 length: 17 residues. V dropped 1 base and J dropped 4; count of bases not matched to a gene: 11. Germline CDR1 reads GTSNPN; CDR2 reads SVGIG (reference sequence). CDR3: CAWSAVYGQGRGNTIYF. In DNA form, the CDR3 reads TGTGCCTGGAGTGCAGTCTATGGACAGGGGAGGGGAAACACCATATATTTT.

The J gene is TRBJ2-1, the V gene TRBV28; D is unclear. From germline, CDR1 is MDHEN and CDR2 SYDVKM. The CDR3 contains 15 residues. Trimming took off 6 bases at V and 2 bases at J, with 14 bases between the two ends. CDR3 coding DNA: TGTGCCAGCAGCTCCGGGTCGGTCCCCTACAATGAGCAGTTCTTC. It specifies CASSSGSVPYNEQFF. Full variable domain (outside the CDR3, taken from reference TRBV28 and TRBJ2-1): DVKVTQSSRYLVKRTGEKVFLECVQDMDHENMFWYRQDPGLGLRLIYFSYDVKMKEKGDIPEGYSVSREKKERFSLILESASTNQTSMYLCASSSGSVPYNEQFFGPGTRLTVL.

The V call is TRBV9, the J call TRBJ2-1; D is unclear. The CDR3 is 12 amino acids. Germline CDR1 SGDLS, CDR2 YYNGEE. V was trimmed by 0 bases and J by 7 bases, leaving 5 bases between them. As DNA, the CDR3 is TGTGCCAGCAGCGTAGGAGCGAATGAGCAGTTCTTC. Amino acids: CASSVGANEQFF.

The CDR3 coding sequence is TGCAGTGTGATGAGTGGGCAGTTCTTC. Its translation is CSVMSGQFF. The chain couples TRBV20-1 to TRBJ2-1; D is unclear. The germline CDR1 and CDR2 sequences are DFQATT and SNEGSKA (reference sequence). The CDR3 is 9 residues long. Trimming left V 7 bases short and J 12 bases short, with 10 bases between.

J is TRBJ2-7 and V is TRBV18; D may match TRBD1 or TRBD2 (5 bases each). The CDR3 is 15 residues long. The V and J ends lost 6 bases and 5 bases respectively, with 20 bases between them. The V gene's germline CDR1 is KGHSH and CDR2 LQKENI. The CDR3, as DNA: TGTGCCAGCTCGGTGGGGGACCCCCAGCTAAACGAGCAGTACTTC. Encoded protein: CASSVGDPQLNEQYF. The whole variable domain, remainder taken from reference TRBV18 and TRBJ2-7, is NAGVMQNPRHLVRRRGQEARLRCSPMKGHSHVYWYRQLPEEGLKFMVYLQKENIIDESGMPKERFSAEFPKEGPSILRIQQVVRGDSAAYFCASSVGDPQLNEQYFGPGTRLTVT.

This chain links TRBV4-3 with TRBJ2-3; 9 bases line up with TRBD1. CDR3 length: 16 amino acids. CDR1 and CDR2 (germline): LGHNA, YSLEER. V was pared by 1 base and J by 6 bases, with 8 bases of the junction left unmatched. In DNA form, the CDR3 reads TGCGCCAGCAGCCAAGGGACAGGGGCTTCGGCGGATACGCAGTATTTT. Protein: CASSQGTGASADTQYF.

This sequence joins TRBV6-1 and TRBJ2-1; D is unclear. The germline CDR1 and CDR2 sequences are MNHNS and SASEGT. The CDR3 length is 14 residues. Deletions cut 5 bases from V and 0 bases from J, with 8 bases between. The CDR3 coding sequence is TGTGCCAGCAGTTGGCGGAGCTCCTACAATGAGCAGTTCTTC. Translating gives CASSWRSSYNEQFF.

This chain links TRBV6-6 with TRBJ1-6; the match to TRBD1 covers 9 bases. The CDR3 sequence is 14 residues long. Germline CDR1 reads MNHNY; CDR2 reads SVGAGI (reference sequence). J gave up 6 bases and V 5 bases, and 2 bases lay outside the gene matches. The CDR3 DNA follows: TGTGCCAGCAGTATGACAGGGGGTAATTCACCCCTCCACTTT. The encoded protein is CASSMTGGNSPLHF.

The genes are TRBV7-9 and TRBJ2-2, with a tentative D call TRBD2 (5 bases). The CDR3 has 16 residues. The V gene's germline CDR1 is SEHNR and CDR2 FQNEAQ (reference sequence). Trimming removed 2 bases from V and 0 bases from J, with 10 bases in between. The CDR3 region is CASSLSTGTNTGELFF. CDR3 DNA sequence: TGTGCCAGCAGCTTATCGACGGGGACGAACACCGGGGAGCTGTTTTTT.

The V gene is TRBV5-8, the J gene TRBJ1-5; 12 nucleotides agree with TRBD1. The germline V gene has CDR1 SGHTS and CDR2 YDEGEE. Trimming cost V 4 bases and J 6 bases; bases outside gene matches: 5. This CDR3 has 15 residues. The CDR3 loop reads CASSAGTGGFQPQHF. In DNA, the CDR3 is TGTGCCAGCAGCGCCGGGACAGGGGGCTTTCAGCCCCAGCATTTT.

The rearrangement joins TRBV7-6 to TRBJ1-1; D gene ambiguous. The CDR3 has 15 amino acids. CDR1 is SGHVS, CDR2 FNYEAQ, per germline. Trimming stripped 2 bases from V and 0 bases from J, with 10 bases between. DNA for the CDR3: TGTGCCAGCAGCTTAATCCACAACATGAACACTGAAGCTTTCTTT. This encodes CASSLIHNMNTEAFF.

The genes are TRBV9 and TRBJ2-1, with 9 bases lining up with TRBD1. The CDR3 has 15 residues. V shed 3 bases and J 5 bases; nucleotides not matched to a gene: 6. Germline V gene lookup returns CDR1 SGDLS and CDR2 YYNGEE. The CDR3 loop reads CASSAPGQGHNEQFF. For the CDR3, the DNA is TGTGCCAGCAGCGCTCCGGGACAGGGCCACAATGAGCAGTTCTTC.

V gene TRBV6-5 combines with J gene TRBJ2-4; D perhaps matches TRBD1 (7 bases). Trimming removed 6 bases at V and 7 bases at J, with 13 bases between. The CDR3 sequence is 13 residues long. The germline gives CDR1 MNHEY, CDR2 SVGAGI. CDR3 loop: CASRKTGRNIQYF. CDR3 DNA: TGTGCCAGCAGGAAGACAGGGAGGAACATTCAGTACTTC.

V usage is TRBV7-9 and J usage is TRBJ2-7; D unclear. CDR3 length: 14 amino acids. V lost 0 bases and J lost 3, with 9 bases in between. Germline CDR1 is SEHNR and CDR2 is FQNEAQ (reference sequence). CDR3 protein: CASSLAGLDYEQYF. The CDR3 DNA sequence: TGTGCCAGCAGCTTAGCAGGGTTGGACTACGAGCAGTACTTC.

This rearrangement joins TRBV4-3 to TRBJ2-5; D gene ambiguous. There are 15 residues in the CDR3. Between the trimmed V and J ends, which lost 1 base and 2 bases, there was a span of 11 bases. Germline V CDR1 and CDR2: LGHNA, YSLEER. CDR3 DNA: TGCGCCAGCAGCCAAGGGTCGGGCAGGCAAGAGACCCAGTACTTC. This codes for CASSQGSGRQETQYF.

The rearrangement joins TRBV30 to TRBJ1-1; D unclear. Per germline, CDR1 GTSNPN and CDR2 SVGIG (reference sequence). With 4 bases removed from V and 0 bases from J, the gap between germline ends came to 6 bases. This CDR3 comprises 12 residues. CDR3 in amino acids: CAWTPLNTEAFF. CDR3 bases: TGTGCCTGGACCCCTCTGAACACTGAAGCTTTCTTT. Using reference TRBV30 and TRBJ1-1 for the parts outside the CDR3, the full variable domain is SQTIHQWPATLVQPVGSPLSLECTVEGTSNPNLYWYRQAAGRGLQLLFYSVGIGQISSEVPQNLSASRPQDRQFILSSKKLLLSDSGFYLCAWTPLNTEAFFGQGTRLTVV.

The V and J genes are TRBV4-1 and TRBJ2-7; possibly TRBD1 for D (6 bases). The CDR3 totals 15 residues. V lost 6 bases and J lost 5, with 20 bases in between. The germline CDR1 and CDR2 sequences are MGHRA and YSYEKL. In nucleotides, the CDR3 is TGCGCCAGCAGGTATGAACAGGGTGTAAGTCACGAGCAGTACTTC. It codes for CASRYEQGVSHEQYF.

The chain couples TRBV30 to TRBJ1-2; 9 nucleotides align to TRBD1. V lost 5 bases, J lost 4 bases, and 14 bases stayed unmatched. There are 16 residues in the CDR3. The V gene's germline CDR1 is GTSNPN and CDR2 SVGIG (reference sequence). CDR3 loop: CAWYRDRALSGYGYTF. The CDR3 DNA is TGTGCCTGGTACCGGGACAGGGCGCTTTCGGGCTATGGCTACACCTTC.

This clone showed up just once. The chain recombines TRBV6-5 with TRBJ2-7, with D tentatively TRBD2 (6 bases). This CDR3 is built from 13 residues. The germline V gene has CDR1 MNHEY and CDR2 SVGAGI. V dropped 7 bases and J dropped 2 bases, with 12 bases sitting between them. The CDR3 spells CASTQTGAYEQYF. Here the CDR3 DNA reads TGTGCCAGCACCCAAACGGGGGCCTACGAGCAGTACTTC.

This clone has just one count. The chain uses TRBV5-1 and TRBJ2-1; possible D gene TRBD2, 6 bases. The CDR3 loop spans 15 amino acids. CDR1 SGHRS and CDR2 YFSETQ come from the germline V gene. V gave up 0 bases and J gave up 2 bases, with 9 bases separating them. DNA of the CDR3: TGCGCCAGCAGCTTGGAAGGGACTCCCTACAATGAGCAGTTCTTC. Protein sequence: CASSLEGTPYNEQFF.

This chain uses TRBV4-3 with TRBJ1-2; weak D call: TRBD1 (6 bases). The CDR3 is 16 amino acids. Trimming took off 3 bases at V and 0 bases at J, with 14 bases between the two ends. Germline lookup yields CDR1 LGHNA and CDR2 YSLEER. CDR3 sequence (DNA): TGCGCCAGCAGCCAGATCCCCAGGGGTGCTAACTATGGCTACACCTTC. Protein product: CASSQIPRGANYGYTF.

This clone was seen once. The J gene is TRBJ2-3, the V gene TRBV5-1; D may be TRBD1 or TRBD2 (5 bases each). Germline CDR1 is SGHRS and CDR2 is YFSETQ. This CDR3 has 12 amino acids. V was trimmed by 5 bases and J by 5 bases, leaving 9 bases between them. CDR3: CASSRDEDTQYF. CDR3 coding DNA: TGCGCCAGCAGTAGGGACGAAGATACGCAGTATTTT.